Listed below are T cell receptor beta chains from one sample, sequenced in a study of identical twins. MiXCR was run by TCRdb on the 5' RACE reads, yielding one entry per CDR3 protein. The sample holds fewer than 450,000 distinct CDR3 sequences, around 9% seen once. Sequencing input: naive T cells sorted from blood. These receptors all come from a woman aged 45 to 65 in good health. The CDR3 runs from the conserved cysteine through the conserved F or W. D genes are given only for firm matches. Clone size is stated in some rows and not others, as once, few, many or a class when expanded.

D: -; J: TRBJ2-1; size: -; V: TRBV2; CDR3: CASSVPDYNEQFF; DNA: TGTGCCAGCAGTGTCCCAGACTACAATGAGCAGTTCTTC
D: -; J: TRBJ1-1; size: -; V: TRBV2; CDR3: CASSDDPRAEAFF; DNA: TGTGCCAGCAGTGATGACCCCCGCGCTGAAGCTTTCTTT
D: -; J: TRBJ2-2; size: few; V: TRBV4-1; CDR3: CASSQEEAYTGELFF; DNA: TGCGCCAGCAGCCAAGAAGAGGCGTACACCGGGGAGCTGTTTTTT
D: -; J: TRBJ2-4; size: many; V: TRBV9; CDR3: CASSVGRGGVPNIQYF; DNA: TGTGCCAGCAGCGTAGGCAGGGGCGGAGTCCCAAACATTCAGTACTTC
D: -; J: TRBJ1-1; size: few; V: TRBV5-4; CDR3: CASSLEPLNTEAFF; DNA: TGTGCCAGCAGCTTGGAACCCTTGAACACTGAAGCTTTCTTT
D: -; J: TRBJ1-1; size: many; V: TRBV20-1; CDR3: CSASYPLGGTEAFF; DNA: TGCAGTGCTAGCTACCCCCTCGGAGGCACTGAAGCTTTCTTT
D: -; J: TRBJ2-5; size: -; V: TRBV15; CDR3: CATSREWTERATQYF; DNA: TGTGCCACCAGCAGAGAATGGACAGAAAGGGCGACCCAGTACTTC
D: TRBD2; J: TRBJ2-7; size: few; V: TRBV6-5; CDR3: CASSYRGRALNYEQYF; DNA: TGTGCCAGCAGTTACCGGGGGAGGGCCCTGAATTACGAGCAGTACTTC
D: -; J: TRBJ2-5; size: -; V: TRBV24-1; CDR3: CATSDLKAGGETQYF; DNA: TGTGCCACCAGTGATTTGAAGGCAGGAGGGGAGACCCAGTACTTC
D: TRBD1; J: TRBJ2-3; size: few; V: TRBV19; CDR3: CASSTTGGTDTQYF; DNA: TGTGCCAGTAGTACTACAGGGGGTACAGATACGCAGTATTTT
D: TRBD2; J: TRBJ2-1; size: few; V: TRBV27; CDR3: CASSFLGTSGRKSNEQFF; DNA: TGTGCCAGCAGTTTTCTGGGGACTAGCGGGAGAAAGAGCAATGAGCAGTTCTTC
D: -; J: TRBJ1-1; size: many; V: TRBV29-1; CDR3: CSVRVVLGAFF; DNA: TGCAGCGTCCGGGTAGTTCTAGGAGCTTTCTTT
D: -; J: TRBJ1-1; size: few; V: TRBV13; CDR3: CASSLLRSEAFF; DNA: TGTGCCAGCAGCTTACTTCGGAGTGAAGCTTTCTTT
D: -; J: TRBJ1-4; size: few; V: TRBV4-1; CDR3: CASSLPRGKLFF; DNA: TGCGCCAGCAGCCTTCCAAGGGGCAAACTGTTTTTT
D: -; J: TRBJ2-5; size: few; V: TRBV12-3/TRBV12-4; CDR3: CASSSSQETQYF; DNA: TGTGCCAGCAGTTCTAGCCAAGAGACCCAGTACTTC
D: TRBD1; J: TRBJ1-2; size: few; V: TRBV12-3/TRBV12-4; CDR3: CASSLGGQGGGYTF; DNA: TGTGCCAGCAGTTTAGGGGGACAGGGCGGCGGCTACACCTTC
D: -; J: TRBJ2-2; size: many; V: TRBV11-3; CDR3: CASSLEGELFF; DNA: TGTGCCAGCAGCTTAGAGGGGGAGCTGTTTTTT
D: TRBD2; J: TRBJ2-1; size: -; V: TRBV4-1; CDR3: CASSHTSSGTSGRARDEQFF; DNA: TGCGCCAGCAGCCACACCTCTTCAGGGACTAGCGGGAGGGCCCGGGATGAGCAGTTCTTC